Presented here are 15 T cell receptor beta chains from one specimen sequenced in a study of blood T cell repertoires in COVID-19. Libraries were prepared by immunoSEQ multiplex PCR; TCRdb keeps only in-frame clonotypes and omits some of them. Counted here are around 16,000 clones, 88% occurring once; the ten biggest clones make up approximately 12%. Sequencing was carried out using peripheral blood. All receptors derive from a human donor in a cohort sampled during active COVID-19.

CDR3 in DNA: TGTGCCAGCAGCTCGGGACAGGGGGGTCAGCCCCAGCATTTT. Amino acid sequence: CASSSGQGGQPQHF. The chain joins TRBV7-6 to TRBJ1-5; 11 nucleotides agree with TRBD1. V gave up 4 bases and J gave up 6 bases; unmatched junction bases: 2. The V gene's germline CDR1 is SGHVS and CDR2 FNYEAQ. The CDR3 sequence is 14 residues long.

The rearrangement uses TRBV27 and TRBJ2-7; 8 bases map to TRBD1. The germline V gene has CDR1 MNHEY and CDR2 SMNVEV (reference sequence). The CDR3 is made up of 15 amino acids. With V trimmed by 0 bases and J by 4 bases, 5 bases remained unmatched. This chain's CDR3 is CASSLSWQGAYEQYF. The CDR3 coding sequence is TGTGCCAGCAGTTTATCTTGGCAGGGGGCTTACGAGCAGTACTTC.

The table lists this clone with a count of one. The chain has TRBV4-3 and TRBJ2-6; 9 bases map to TRBD2. Germline assignment: CDR1 LGHNA and CDR2 YSLEER. V trimming: 0 bases; J trimming: 0 bases; junction bases outside the gene matches: 3. This CDR3 contains 18 residues. This CDR3 reads CASSQDSGGSSGANVLTF. The CDR3 nucleotides are TGCGCCAGCAGCCAAGATAGCGGGGGTAGCTCTGGGGCCAACGTCCTGACTTTC.

The chain combines TRBV2 with TRBJ2-2; the D gene is possibly TRBD2 (5 bases). The CDR3 covers 16 residues. Germline assignment: CDR1 SNHLY and CDR2 FYNNEI. Trimming cost V 3 bases and J 2 bases, with 13 bases left between them. CDR3 bases: TGTGCCAGCAGTGAGTGGGGAGAAGCAAACACCGGGGAGCTGTTTTTT. Amino acids: CASSEWGEANTGELFF. Full variable domain (remainder filled in from reference TRBV2 and TRBJ2-2): EPEVTQTPSHQVTQMGQEVILRCVPISNHLYFYWYRQILGQKVEFLVSFYNNEISEKSEIFDDQFSVERPDGSNFTLKIRSTKLEDSAMYFCASSEWGEANTGELFFGEGSRLTVL.

The chain uses TRBV19 and TRBJ1-6; D gene unclear. V lost 2 bases to trimming and J lost 9 bases, with 14 bases between them. The germline V gene encodes CDR1 LNHDA and CDR2 SQIVND (reference sequence). This CDR3 is 15 amino acids long. DNA for the CDR3: TGTGCCAGTAGTATAACGGCGAAAGGAGTTTCACCCCTCCACTTT. It encodes CASSITAKGVSPLHF.

The chain couples TRBV3-1 (or the pseudogene TRBV3-2) to TRBJ1-4; no clear D. The CDR3 consists of 15 residues. Germline V lookup: CDR1 LGHDT, CDR2 YNNKEL (reference sequence). The ends were cut back, 1 base at V and 7 bases at J, with 13 bases in the middle. The CDR3 DNA reads TGTGCCAGCAGCCAAGTCGTCGCGGGTGGTGAAAAACTGTTTTTT. Translating it yields CASSQVVAGGEKLFF.

This chain joins TRBV21-1 and TRBJ1-1. TRBV21-1 is recorded as a pseudogene. CDR3 length: 12 amino acids. DNA for the CDR3: TGTTACCATGGTGGGAGGAAGACTGAAGCTTTCTTT. Its protein is CYHGGRKTEAFF.

The V and J genes are TRBV7-2 and TRBJ1-2; D call uncertain. The V gene's germline CDR1 is SGHTA and CDR2 FQGNSA. V lost 5 bases to trimming and J lost 2 bases, with 12 bases between them. This CDR3 region has 14 residues. The CDR3 is CASSPLFQNYGYTF. The CDR3 DNA follows: TGTGCCAGCAGCCCATTATTCCAGAACTATGGCTACACCTTC.

This chain connects TRBV4-3 to TRBJ2-7, with 7 bases fitting TRBD1. Germline CDR1 and CDR2: LGHNA and YSLEER. The CDR3 runs to 15 residues. J lost 9 bases, V lost 0 bases, and 11 bases had no gene match. The CDR3 protein is CASSQDQGVLAGQYF. CDR3 sequence (DNA): TGCGCCAGCAGCCAAGATCAGGGGGTCTTGGCCGGGCAGTACTTC.

V is TRBV11-2 and J is TRBJ1-1; D uncertain. CDR3 size: 14 residues. Germline CDR1 reads SGHAT; CDR2 reads FQNNGV. The V end lost 0 bases, the J end lost 1 base, and 6 bases lay between the germline ends. In DNA, the CDR3 is TGTGCCAGCAGCTTAGATCAGAAGAACACTGAAGCTTTCTTT. It translates to CASSLDQKNTEAFF.

The V and J genes are TRBV11-2 and TRBJ1-2, with 11 bases matching TRBD1. V shed 5 bases, J shed 7 bases, and the junction held 6 bases outside the gene matches. This CDR3 is built from 14 residues. Germline values: CDR1 SGHAT, CDR2 FQNNGV. The CDR3 reads CASSPGQGAFGYTF. CDR3 nucleotides: TGTGCCAGCAGCCCAGGACAGGGGGCGTTTGGCTACACCTTC. The full variable domain, completed using reference TRBV11-2 and TRBJ1-2, is EAGVAQSPRYKIIEKRQSVAFWCNPISGHATLYWYQQILGQGPKLLIQFQNNGVVDDSQLPKDRFSAERLKGVDSTLKIQPAKLEDSAVYLCASSPGQGAFGYTFGSGTRLTVV.

V and J are TRBV19 and TRBJ2-5, with 7 bases fitting TRBD1. Germline CDR1 LNHDA, CDR2 SQIVND (reference sequence). Trimming at V came to 8 bases and at J to 5 bases, leaving 5 bases not matched to a gene. CDR3 length: 12 amino acids. The CDR3 sequence: CASQSQGETQYF. The CDR3 DNA reads as TGTGCCAGTCAATCACAGGGGGAGACCCAGTACTTC.

This clone has a single count. The chain couples TRBV21-1 to TRBJ1-2. TRBV21-1 is a listed pseudogene. The CDR3 is made up of 18 amino acids. CDR3 region: CASSKKTGRRHSNYGYTF. CDR3 bases: TGTGCCAGCAGCAAAAAAACCGGAAGGAGGCATTCTAACTATGGCTACACCTTC.

This CDR3 reads CASSLQGAGELFF. The CDR3 region has the DNA TGTGCCAGCAGCCTACAGGGTGCCGGGGAGCTGTTTTTT. The chain combines TRBV7-9 with TRBJ2-2, with TRBD1 as a possible D gene (6 bases). CDR1 is SEHNR and CDR2 is FQNEAQ in the germline V gene (reference sequence). The germline V and J ends were trimmed by 5 bases and 6 bases, with 10 bases remaining between them. CDR3 length: 13 amino acids. The full variable domain, in which reference TRBV7-9 and TRBJ2-2 provide the parts outside the CDR3, is DTGVSQNPRHKITKRGQNVTFRCDPISEHNRLYWYRQTLGQGPEFLTYFQNEAQLEKSRLLSDRFSAERPKGSFSTLEIQRTEQGDSAMYLCASSLQGAGELFFGEGSRLTVL.

The rearrangement joins TRBV7-2 to TRBJ2-1, with TRBD2 matching over 11 bases. The CDR3 covers 17 residues. V dropped 5 bases and J dropped 9; count of bases not matched to a gene: 15. The V gene's germline CDR1 is SGHTA and CDR2 FQGNSA. Written as DNA, the CDR3 is TGTGCCAGCAGCCGCACCAGTAGCGGGGGGGCACGGGTTGAGCAGTTCTTC. It codes for CASSRTSSGGARVEQFF.